Following are 20 T cell receptor beta chains from one sample sequenced in a study of OX40 agonist ivuxolimab in advanced cancers. The protocol was immunoSEQ multiplex PCR, while the TCRdb copy is restricted to in-frame clones and leaves out a portion. Of about 52,000 clones listed, 90% to 95% are singletons. The specimen was CD4+ or CD8+ T cells sorted from blood, collected in a trial of the OX40 agonist ivuxolimab. The receptors shown here come from an adult with an advanced solid tumor such as melanoma, head and neck, liver or kidney cancer.

The gene calls are TRBV5-1 and TRBJ1-1; the D gene is possibly TRBD1 (6 bases). The CDR3 runs 14 residues. Trimming stripped 2 bases from V and 1 base from J, with 9 bases between. Germline V gives CDR1 SGHRS, CDR2 YFSETQ. CDR3 protein: CASSFRGRNTEAFF. Here the CDR3 DNA reads TGCGCCAGCAGCTTTAGGGGGAGGAACACTGAAGCTTTCTTT. The full variable domain, in which reference TRBV5-1 and TRBJ1-1 provide the parts outside the CDR3, is KAGVTQTPRYLIKTRGQQVTLSCSPISGHRSVSWYQQTPGQGLQFLFEYFSETQRNKGNFPGRFSGRQFSNSRSEMNVSTLELGDSALYLCASSFRGRNTEAFFGQGTRLTVV.

V usage is TRBV30 and J usage is TRBJ2-7; 7 bases fit TRBD1. V dropped 3 bases and J dropped 7; count of bases not matched to a gene: 21. The CDR3 sequence is 17 residues long. Germline lookup yields CDR1 GTSNPN and CDR2 SVGIG (reference sequence). The DNA for the CDR3 is TGTGCCTGGAGCCTAGGGGGCGGACAACCCTTTTTAGGGGAGCAGTACTTC. Its protein is CAWSLGGGQPFLGEQYF.

This clone was counted once. V usage is TRBV9 and J usage is TRBJ2-5; perhaps TRBD1 as D (6 bases). The V gene's germline CDR1 is SGDLS and CDR2 YYNGEE. The CDR3 has 17 amino acids. V was pared by 0 bases and J by 1 base, with 16 bases between. The CDR3 nucleotides read TGTGCCAGCAGCGTAGCGGGCCGACAGGCGCCCCAAGAGACCCAGTACTTC. It is translated as CASSVAGRQAPQETQYF.

The chain has TRBV7-2 and TRBJ2-5; 9 bases line up with TRBD1. The DNA end lines up better with TRBJ2-7; the J call may be wrong. CDR3 length equals 15 residues. The germline V gene has CDR1 SGHTA and CDR2 FQGNSA. The CDR3, as DNA: TGTGCCAGCAGCTTAGACAGGGGGCAATTCTACGAGCAGTACTTC. Translating it yields CASSLDRGQFYEQYF.

This chain uses TRBV4-3 with TRBJ1-1; D not resolved. CDR1 and CDR2 (germline): LGHNA, YSLEER. Between the trimmed V and J ends, which lost 0 bases and 4 bases, there was a span of 6 bases. The CDR3 spans 13 residues. The CDR3 spells CASSQDRGTEAFF. CDR3 nucleotides: TGCGCCAGCAGCCAAGATCGGGGCACTGAAGCTTTCTTT.

The gene calls are TRBV13 and TRBJ2-1, with TRBD2 as a possible D gene (5 bases). V was trimmed by 2 bases and J by 4 bases, leaving 12 bases between them. The CDR3 runs to 15 residues. The germline V gene has CDR1 PRHDT and CDR2 FYEKMQ (reference sequence). The CDR3 here is CASSLLASEYNEQFF. The CDR3 DNA reads TGTGCCAGCAGCTTACTAGCTTCAGAGTACAATGAGCAGTTCTTC. Complete variable domain (other parts from reference TRBV13 and TRBJ2-1): AAGVIQSPRHLIKEKRETATLKCYPIPRHDTVYWYQQGPGQDPQFLISFYEKMQSDKGSIPDRFSAQQFSDYHSELNMSSLELGDSALYFCASSLLASEYNEQFFGPGTRLTVL.

This rearrangement joins TRBV7-6 to TRBJ2-2; 8 bases agree with TRBD2. Germline values: CDR1 SGHVS, CDR2 FNYEAQ. The CDR3 has 17 amino acids. Losses at the gene ends were 2 bases for V and 5 bases for J; bases not matched to a gene: 10. The CDR3 is CASSLIPTGGRTGELFF. The CDR3 DNA reads as TGTGCCAGCAGCTTAATCCCTACGGGAGGGCGGACCGGGGAGCTGTTTTTT.

This rearrangement joins TRBV4-3 to TRBJ2-7, with 7 bases identical to TRBD2. The CDR3 has 17 residues. CDR1 LGHNA and CDR2 YSLEER come from the germline V gene. Trimming removed 0 bases from V and 0 bases from J; junction bases left unmatched: 8. The CDR3 DNA follows: TGCGCCAGCAGCCAAGATCGGACTGCGGGAGACTCCTACGAGCAGTACTTC. Translated: CASSQDRTAGDSYEQYF.

The genes are TRBV5-1 and TRBJ2-1; 11 nucleotides match TRBD2. There are 18 residues in the CDR3. The ends lost 3 bases at V and 5 bases at J; junction bases unmatched: 13. The germline CDR1 and CDR2 sequences are SGHRS and YFSETQ. The CDR3 region has the DNA TGCGCCAGCAGCTCCTTAGCGGGAGGGCCGGAAGTAAACAATGAGCAGTTCTTC. This translates into CASSSLAGGPEVNNEQFF.

The chain recombines TRBV7-2 with TRBJ2-7; 13 bases map to TRBD2. The CDR3 covers 17 residues. Unmatched junction bases numbered 12, after V lost 5 bases and J lost 5 bases. The germline CDR1 and CDR2 sequences are SGHTA and FQGNSA. CDR3 loop: CASSPGTSGTLWNEQYF. CDR3 nucleotides: TGTGCCAGCAGCCCGGGGACTAGCGGGACCCTTTGGAACGAGCAGTACTTC.

The CDR3 DNA reads as TGCAGCGTTGAGACAGGGACTAACTATGGCTACACCTTC. Translation: CSVETGTNYGYTF. The V gene is TRBV29-1, the J gene TRBJ1-2, with 7 bases that match TRBD1. Germline CDR1 and CDR2: SQVTM and ANQGSEA. V shed 3 bases and J 0 bases; nucleotides not matched to a gene: 1. The CDR3 spans 13 residues.

The V and J genes are TRBV11-2 and TRBJ2-7; D is unclear. CDR1 and CDR2 from the germline V gene are SGHAT and FQNNGV. The V gene lost 5 bases and the J gene lost 5 bases, with 10 bases spanning the gap. The CDR3 runs 12 residues. This CDR3 is CASSEILDEQYF. CDR3 nucleotides: TGTGCCAGCAGCGAAATATTAGACGAGCAGTACTTC.

DNA of the CDR3: TGTGCCAGTAGCTCGGTGGAAAAGGGCAATCAGCCCCAGCATTTT. Translating gives CASSSVEKGNQPQHF. The chain links TRBV19 to TRBJ1-5; the D is unclear. CDR3 size: 15 residues. Germline CDR1 is LNHDA and CDR2 is SQIVND (reference sequence). V dropped 6 bases and J dropped 2 bases, with 14 bases sitting between them.

V is TRBV27 and J is TRBJ2-2; D is ambiguous. CDR3 size: 12 residues. CDR1 is MNHEY and CDR2 is SMNVEV in the germline V gene (reference sequence). The germline V and J ends were trimmed by 0 bases and 5 bases, with 1 base remaining between them. The chain's CDR3 is CASSLSTGELFF. DNA for the CDR3: TGTGCCAGCAGTTTATCTACCGGGGAGCTGTTTTTT.

The chain combines TRBV4-3 with TRBJ2-4; no clear D gene. V lost 0 bases, J lost 0 bases, and 12 bases lay in between. Germline loops: CDR1 LGHNA, CDR2 YSLEER. The length of the CDR3 is 17 residues. CDR3 residues: CASSQDRGSLAKNIQYF. The CDR3, as DNA: TGCGCCAGCAGCCAAGATCGTGGTAGTCTAGCCAAAAACATTCAGTACTTC.

V gene TRBV4-3 combines with J gene TRBJ2-5, with D perhaps matching TRBD2 (5 bases). Germline CDR1 LGHNA, CDR2 YSLEER. The CDR3 has 18 residues. V was trimmed by 4 bases and J by 4 bases, leaving 25 bases between them. The CDR3 region is CASSRRSLSGAPSETQYF. In nucleotides, the CDR3 is TGCGCCAGCAGCCGCAGAAGTCTGAGCGGAGCCCCTTCAGAGACCCAGTACTTC.

V is TRBV9 and J is TRBJ2-7; possibly TRBD1 or TRBD2 for D (6 bases each). CDR3 size: 15 residues. Germline loops: CDR1 SGDLS, CDR2 YYNGEE. Deletions cut 0 bases from V and 3 bases from J, with 13 bases between. CDR3 in amino acids: CASSVGGRGGYEQYF. CDR3 sequence (DNA): TGTGCCAGCAGCGTAGGAGGCAGGGGAGGCTACGAGCAGTACTTC.

The V and J genes are TRBV6-5 and TRBJ2-7; D might be TRBD1 (6 bases). Germline CDR1 is MNHEY and CDR2 is SVGAGI. This CDR3 is 14 amino acids long. The V end was cut by 2 bases, the J end by 1 base, with 9 bases between. This CDR3 is CASSYRGRSYEQYF. The DNA of the CDR3 is TGTGCCAGCAGTTACAGGGGGAGATCCTACGAGCAGTACTTC.

The sample holds a few counts of this clone. The genes are TRBV6-5 and TRBJ1-5, with D possibly being TRBD1 (6 bases). The V end was cut by 5 bases, the J end by 7 bases, with 18 bases between. The germline V gene has CDR1 MNHEY and CDR2 SVGAGI. This CDR3 has 15 residues. The CDR3 DNA reads TGTGCCAGCAGTCCCCTGATTGAGGGGGGGCAGCCCCAGCATTTT. Protein product: CASSPLIEGGQPQHF.

This chain joins TRBV27 and TRBJ1-2; D gene unclear. This CDR3 has 13 residues. Per the germline V gene, CDR1 is MNHEY and CDR2 is SMNVEV (reference sequence). Deletions cut 0 bases from V and 7 bases from J, with 9 bases between. This CDR3 is CASSLSGVSGYTF. DNA for the CDR3: TGTGCCAGCAGTTTATCTGGGGTTAGTGGCTACACCTTC.